This entry lists 31 T cell receptor beta chains sequenced from one sample in a study of blood T cells in healthy people across ages. A second 7 to 11 cycle PCR used barcoded and J-beta primers. Each CDR3 protein gets one entry after TCRdb re-called the 5' RACE reads with MiXCR. This table holds around 1,500,000 distinct CDR3 sequences, roughly 27% found once. The sequenced sample consisted of blood. All receptors come from a woman aged 25 to 39 in good health.

V usage is TRBV19 and J usage is TRBJ2-1; 8 positions match TRBD1. The CDR3 runs 14 residues. V lost 4 bases and J lost 7; bases outside the gene matches: 6. In germline, CDR1 is LNHDA, CDR2 SQIVND (reference sequence). CDR3 in DNA: TGTGCCAGTAGTAGGGACAGGAGGTTGAATGAGCAGTTCTTC. It is translated as CASSRDRRLNEQFF.

The chain has TRBV5-1 and TRBJ2-6; D is unresolved. The CDR3 length is 17 residues. Germline V gene lookup returns CDR1 SGHRS and CDR2 YFSETQ. V was pared by 0 bases and J by 0 bases, with 10 bases between. The CDR3 loop reads CASSLVPPGSGANVLTF. The CDR3 nucleotides read TGCGCCAGCAGCTTGGTGCCGCCTGGCTCTGGGGCCAACGTCCTGACTTTC.

The sample holds a few counts of this clonotype. V is TRBV19 and J is TRBJ2-6; perhaps TRBD1 as D (7 bases). V lost 6 bases and J 2 bases, leaving 14 bases between the germline ends. From germline, CDR1 is LNHDA and CDR2 SQIVND (reference sequence). The CDR3 totals 16 residues. The CDR3 bases are TGTGCCAGTAGACTCAGGGGGGAAACTGGGGCCAACGTCCTGACTTTC. The encoded protein is CASRLRGETGANVLTF.

The CDR3 loop is CASSVMSNEKLFF. The CDR3, as DNA: TGTGCCAGCAGTGTAATGTCTAATGAAAAACTGTTTTTT. This chain uses TRBV25-1 with TRBJ1-4, with D unresolved. The CDR3 is 13 residues long. Germline CDR1 is MGHDK and CDR2 is SYGVNS. Between the trimmed V and J ends, which lost 4 bases and 3 bases, there was a span of 6 bases.

The J gene is TRBJ2-1, the V gene TRBV7-2; 10 bases align to TRBD2. The CDR3 is 13 residues long. Losses at the gene ends were 1 base for V and 14 bases for J; bases not matched to a gene: 5. The germline CDR1 and CDR2 sequences are SGHTA and FQGNSA. Written as DNA, the CDR3 is TGTGCCAGCAGCTTAGAGCGGGGGGGCGATGAGTTCTTC. Protein product: CASSLERGGDEFF.

In this sample, this clonotype turned up once. The genes are TRBV3-1 and TRBJ1-1; D gene uncertain. Germline V gene data show CDR1 as LGHDT and CDR2 as YNNKEL (reference sequence). The CDR3 totals 13 residues. V was clipped by 0 bases and J by 6 bases, with 8 bases between them. The CDR3 DNA sequence: TGTGCCAGCAGCCAAGATGGAGGATCTGAAGCTTTCTTT. As protein: CASSQDGGSEAFF.

This clonotype was seen ten or more times. The gene calls are TRBV20-1 and TRBJ2-1, with a tentative D call TRBD2 (6 bases). V was cut by 0 bases and J by 10 bases, with 25 bases left in between. CDR1 and CDR2 (germline): DFQATT, SNEGSKA (reference sequence). The CDR3 is made up of 17 amino acids. The CDR3 loop reads CSAREWTGVWEIGEQFF. CDR3 DNA sequence: TGCAGTGCTAGAGAGTGGACGGGAGTTTGGGAAATAGGGGAGCAGTTCTTC.

Worth noting for this clonotype: A much larger clone sits a single nucleotide away, making a read error possible. The rearrangement joins TRBV4-1 to TRBJ2-3; perhaps TRBD1 as D (6 bases). CDR3 length equals 18 residues. Germline-derived CDR1 and CDR2 are MGHRA and YSYEKL. V was cut by 1 base and J by 2 bases, with 19 bases left in between. The CDR3 protein is CASSQVALGTWSTDTQYF. Written as DNA, the CDR3 is TGCGCCAGCAGCCAAGTTGCATTAGGGACATGGTCCACAGATACGCAGTATTTT.

V gene TRBV25-1 combines with J gene TRBJ1-4; D is ambiguous. CDR1 and CDR2 from the germline V gene are MGHDK and SYGVNS. The CDR3 spans 16 residues. Trimming removed 3 bases from V and 2 bases from J, with 13 bases in between. In DNA, the CDR3 is TGTGCCAGCAGTGAGACCACCGAGGTGACTAATGAAAAACTGTTTTTT. This encodes CASSETTEVTNEKLFF.

There are a few counts of this clonotype. With a much larger clone just one base away, this may be a read error. The chain combines TRBV6-5 with TRBJ2-7; D might be TRBD1 or TRBD2, each matching 6 bases. The DNA end lines up better with TRBJ2-5; the J call may be wrong. Per the germline V gene, CDR1 is MNHEY and CDR2 is SVGAGI. The CDR3 totals 18 residues. CDR3 protein: CAGSYRGLVRLGLETQYF. Here the CDR3 DNA reads TGTGCCGGCAGTTACCGGGGGCTAGTTCGTTTAGGTCTAGAGACCCAGTACTTC.

This clonotype was counted between two and nine times. The V gene is TRBV11-2, the J gene TRBJ2-7; 11 bases are shared with TRBD1. After removal of 1 base from V and 2 bases from J, the junction contained 4 bases not matched to a gene. Germline V gene sequence: CDR1 SGHAT, CDR2 FQNNGV. The CDR3 has 16 amino acids. As DNA, the CDR3 is TGTGCCAGCAGCTTAGTCGGGGGACAGGGGGCCTACGAGCAGTACTTC. Residues: CASSLVGGQGAYEQYF.

This clonotype was counted between two and nine times. The CDR3 DNA reads as TGTGCCAGCAGTTACTCGACCAGGCCGATGAACACTGAAGCTTTCTTT. It specifies CASSYSTRPMNTEAFF. This sequence joins TRBV6-5 and TRBJ1-1, with D unresolved. V lost 0 bases to trimming and J lost 0 bases, with 11 bases between them. The CDR3 covers 16 residues. CDR1 is MNHEY and CDR2 is SVGAGI in the germline V gene.

This clonotype has just a few counts. The chain joins TRBV5-1 to TRBJ2-7; TRBD2 might be the D (6 bases). Trimming pared 5 bases from V and 0 bases from J, leaving 15 bases between. The CDR3 is 15 residues long. CDR1 is SGHRS and CDR2 is YFSETQ in the germline V gene. The CDR3 DNA reads as TGCGCCAGCAGGCAGGTCCCCGGGAGCTCCTACGAGCAGTACTTC. Its protein is CASRQVPGSSYEQYF.

This clonotype was seen many times. The V gene is TRBV2, the J gene TRBJ2-3; a possible D gene is TRBD2 (6 bases). This CDR3 spans 15 amino acids. CDR1 SNHLY and CDR2 FYNNEI come from the germline V gene. V was pared by 6 bases and J by 4 bases, with 17 bases between. The CDR3 loop reads CASRGLAGKADTQYF. The CDR3 DNA reads as TGTGCCAGCAGGGGTTTGGCGGGAAAAGCAGATACGCAGTATTTT.

The chain employs TRBV20-1 and TRBJ2-1; TRBD2 agrees at 13 bases. There are 17 residues in the CDR3. V lost 3 bases and J lost 7; bases outside the gene matches: 12. Germline assignment: CDR1 DFQATT and CDR2 SNEGSKA (reference sequence). CDR3: CSASHARLAGGKNEQFF. The CDR3 coding sequence is TGCAGTGCTAGTCATGCGCGACTAGCGGGAGGAAAGAATGAGCAGTTCTTC.

This chain links TRBV2 with TRBJ2-7; D may be TRBD1 (5 bases). Between the trimmed V and J ends, which lost 5 bases and 6 bases, there was a span of 20 bases. Germline V gene sequence: CDR1 SNHLY, CDR2 FYNNEI. The CDR3 extends over 15 amino acids. DNA of the CDR3: TGTGCCAGCAGTAAGGGCCGACAAAGCCAGGGCGAGCAGTACTTC. It yields the protein CASSKGRQSQGEQYF.

This CDR3 reads CASSLSGQGIYEQYF. The CDR3 DNA follows: TGTGCCAGCAGTTTATCGGGCCAGGGAATCTACGAGCAGTACTTC. This chain links TRBV27 with TRBJ2-7; weak D call: TRBD1 (5 bases). The V gene's germline CDR1 is MNHEY and CDR2 SMNVEV (reference sequence). V lost 0 bases, J lost 3 bases, and 12 bases lay in between. The CDR3 is 15 residues long.

This clonotype was recorded once. Just one base apart from a much larger clone, this may be a read error. The CDR3 DNA reads TGCAGCGGTACGAGGGGGCAAAGAAACCATGGCTACACCTTC. This gives the protein CSGTRGQRNHGYTF. The chain links TRBV29-1 to TRBJ1-2; 7 bases map to TRBD1. Germline values: CDR1 SQVTM, CDR2 ANQGSEA. The CDR3 has 14 residues. The ends lost 7 bases at V and 6 bases at J; junction bases unmatched: 14.

The V gene is TRBV3-1, the J gene TRBJ1-1; TRBD1 matches at 9 bases. The CDR3 is 14 residues long. Trimming at V came to 6 bases and at J to 4 bases, leaving 6 bases not matched to a gene. In germline, CDR1 is LGHDT, CDR2 YNNKEL (reference sequence). CDR3 coding DNA: TGTGCCAGCAGTCGAGGGACAGGGACCACTGAAGCTTTCTTT. This encodes CASSRGTGTTEAFF. Drawing the rest from reference TRBV3-1 and TRBJ1-1, the complete variable domain is DTAVSQTPKYLVTQMGNDKSIKCEQNLGHDTMYWYKQDSKKFLKIMFSYNNKELIINETVPNRFSPKSPDKAHLNLHINSLELGDSAVYFCASSRGTGTTEAFFGQGTRLTVV.

This clonotype was seen more than once but under ten times. V and J are TRBV6-5 and TRBJ1-2; the D gene is possibly TRBD1 (5 bases). With 8 bases removed from V and 8 bases from J, the gap between germline ends came to 12 bases. This CDR3 spans 11 amino acids. The germline CDR1 and CDR2 sequences are MNHEY and SVGAGI. CDR3 sequence: CASGGYVGYTF. The CDR3 DNA reads as TGTGCCAGCGGGGGATACGTAGGCTACACCTTC.

A few counts support this clonotype. The V call is TRBV7-2, the J call TRBJ2-7; D is uncertain. Germline CDR1 reads SGHTA; CDR2 reads FQGNSA. The CDR3 is 14 amino acids. Deletions cut 1 base from V and 6 bases from J, with 13 bases between. The DNA for the CDR3 is TGTGCCAGCAGCTTAGGATATATAAGACCCGAGCAGTACTTC. Translating gives CASSLGYIRPEQYF.

The sample holds a few counts of this clonotype. DNA of the CDR3: TGTGCCAGCAGCGTAGATGACAGTGAAGCTTTCTTT. It yields the protein CASSVDDSEAFF. The chain joins TRBV9 to TRBJ1-1, with a tentative D call TRBD1 (5 bases). With 0 bases removed from V and 7 bases from J, the gap between germline ends came to 7 bases. The germline V gene encodes CDR1 SGDLS and CDR2 YYNGEE. The CDR3 has 12 residues.

The chain has TRBV12-5 and TRBJ2-5, with 10 positions matching TRBD1. The J call is in doubt because the DNA end fits TRBJ2-7 better. The V gene's germline CDR1 is LGHNT and CDR2 FRNRAP. The CDR3 contains 14 residues. DNA for the CDR3: TGTGCTAGTGGTCTAGGGACAGGGGTCGACGAGCAGTACTTC. It encodes CASGLGTGVDEQYF.

There are a few counts of this clonotype. The chain couples TRBV7-2 to TRBJ1-4; 8 bases map to TRBD1. Germline trimming cut 5 bases from V and 8 bases from J; bases unmatched to any gene: 10. This CDR3 has 15 residues. Germline CDR1 and CDR2: SGHTA and FQGNSA. CDR3 protein: CASSGGQGLREKLFF. In nucleotides, the CDR3 is TGTGCCAGCAGCGGCGGACAGGGATTACGAGAAAAACTGTTTTTT.

The V and J genes are TRBV3-1 and TRBJ2-3, with D possibly being TRBD1 (5 bases). Trimming took 1 base from V and 2 from J, leaving 13 bases between them. The CDR3 is 16 amino acids. Germline V gene data show CDR1 as LGHDT and CDR2 as YNNKEL (reference sequence). The CDR3 DNA is TGTGCCAGCAGCCAAGTCCCAGGGAAGGTCACAGATACGCAGTATTTT. As protein: CASSQVPGKVTDTQYF.

This clonotype was picked up a small number of times. The chain combines TRBV20-1 with TRBJ2-4, with 15 bases that match TRBD2. Germline lookup yields CDR1 DFQATT and CDR2 SNEGSKA (reference sequence). The CDR3 spans 16 residues. The V segment lost 4 bases and the J segment 5 bases; nucleotides outside the gene matches: 6. In DNA form, the CDR3 reads TGCAGTGCTACCTGGACTAGCGGGGGGGCGCAAAACATTCAGTACTTC. Its protein is CSATWTSGGAQNIQYF.

The chain links TRBV7-3 to TRBJ2-5, with D possibly matching TRBD1 (5 bases). Germline values: CDR1 SGHTA, CDR2 FQGTGA. Trimming took off 2 bases at V and 5 bases at J, with 12 bases between the two ends. CDR3 size: 14 residues. The CDR3 is CASSLAGHGETQYF. CDR3 sequence (DNA): TGTGCCAGCAGCTTAGCAGGACACGGGGAGACCCAGTACTTC.

This clonotype showed up just a few times. The J gene is TRBJ2-3, the V gene TRBV2; D is unresolved. The V gene lost 1 base and the J gene lost 4 bases, with 12 bases spanning the gap. CDR1 SNHLY and CDR2 FYNNEI come from the germline V gene. The CDR3 sequence is 15 residues long. CDR3: CASSEDQHRSDTQYF. The CDR3 DNA reads TGTGCCAGCAGTGAAGACCAACACCGCTCAGATACGCAGTATTTT.

This clonotype was seen only a few times. The chain recombines TRBV20-1 with TRBJ2-7, with D unclear. V lost 4 bases and J lost 5, with 21 bases in between. Germline V gene sequence: CDR1 DFQATT, CDR2 SNEGSKA (reference sequence). This CDR3 is built from 15 residues. CDR3 region: CSAKRLALGRNEQYF. The CDR3 region has the DNA TGCAGTGCTAAACGTTTGGCGCTGGGTAGGAACGAGCAGTACTTC.

This clonotype appeared a few times. The rearrangement links TRBV6-1 to TRBJ2-5; the D gene is possibly TRBD2 (5 bases). V lost 5 bases, J lost 4 bases, and 14 bases lay in between. Germline-derived CDR1 and CDR2 are MNHNS and SASEGT. This CDR3 spans 14 amino acids. The CDR3 loop is CASSPLPGLETQYF. CDR3 in DNA: TGTGCCAGCAGTCCACTTCCGGGATTAGAGACCCAGTACTTC.

The V gene is TRBV20-1, the J gene TRBJ1-5; tentative D call: TRBD1 (5 bases). The CDR3 spans 16 residues. V lost 0 bases and J 1 base, leaving 13 bases between the germline ends. Per germline, CDR1 DFQATT and CDR2 SNEGSKA (reference sequence). The CDR3 region has the DNA TGCAGTGCTAGAGATTGGTCCAGGGAAAGCAATCAGCCCCAGCATTTT. Translation gives CSARDWSRESNQPQHF.